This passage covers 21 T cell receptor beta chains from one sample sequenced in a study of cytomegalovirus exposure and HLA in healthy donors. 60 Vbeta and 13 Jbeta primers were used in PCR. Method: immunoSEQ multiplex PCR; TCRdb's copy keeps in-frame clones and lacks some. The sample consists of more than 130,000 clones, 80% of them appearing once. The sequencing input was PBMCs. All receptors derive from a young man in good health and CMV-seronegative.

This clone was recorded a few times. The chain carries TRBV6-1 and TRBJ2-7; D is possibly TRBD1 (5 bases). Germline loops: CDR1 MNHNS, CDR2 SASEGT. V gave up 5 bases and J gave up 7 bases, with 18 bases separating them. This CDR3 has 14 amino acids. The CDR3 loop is CASSMTGIGAEQYF. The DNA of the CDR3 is TGTGCCAGCAGTATGACTGGGATTGGGGCAGAGCAGTACTTC.

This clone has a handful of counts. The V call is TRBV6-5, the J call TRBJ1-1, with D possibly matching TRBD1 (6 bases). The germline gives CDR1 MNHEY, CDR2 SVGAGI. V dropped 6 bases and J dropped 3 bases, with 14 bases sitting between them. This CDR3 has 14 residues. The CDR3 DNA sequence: TGTGCCAGCAGCCCCGGGACATACGACACTGAAGCTTTCTTT. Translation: CASSPGTYDTEAFF.

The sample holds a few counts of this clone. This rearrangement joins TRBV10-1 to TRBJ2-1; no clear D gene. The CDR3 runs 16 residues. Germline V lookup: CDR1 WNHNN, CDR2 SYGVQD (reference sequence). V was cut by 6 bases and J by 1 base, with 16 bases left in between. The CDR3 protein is CASSSGFVASYNEQFF. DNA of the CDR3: TGCGCCAGCAGCTCAGGCTTCGTGGCGTCCTACAATGAGCAGTTCTTC.

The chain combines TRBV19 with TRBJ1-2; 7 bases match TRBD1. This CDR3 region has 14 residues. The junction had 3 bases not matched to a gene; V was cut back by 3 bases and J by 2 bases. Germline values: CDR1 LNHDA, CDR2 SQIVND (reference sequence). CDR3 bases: TGTGCCAGTAGTATCGACAGGGCCAACTATGGCTACACCTTC. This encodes CASSIDRANYGYTF.

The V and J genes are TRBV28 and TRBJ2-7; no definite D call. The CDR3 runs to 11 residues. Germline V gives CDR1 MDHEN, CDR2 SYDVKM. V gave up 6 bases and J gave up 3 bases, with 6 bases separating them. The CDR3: CASRTNYEQYF. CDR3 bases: TGTGCCAGCAGGACAAACTACGAGCAGTACTTC.

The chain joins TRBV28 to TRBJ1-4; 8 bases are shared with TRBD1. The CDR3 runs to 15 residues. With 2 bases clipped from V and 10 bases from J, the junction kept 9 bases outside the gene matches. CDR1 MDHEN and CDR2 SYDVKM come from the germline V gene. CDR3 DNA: TGTGCCAGCAGTTTAAGAGGCAGGGGGCGAGGAAAACTGTTTTTT. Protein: CASSLRGRGRGKLFF.

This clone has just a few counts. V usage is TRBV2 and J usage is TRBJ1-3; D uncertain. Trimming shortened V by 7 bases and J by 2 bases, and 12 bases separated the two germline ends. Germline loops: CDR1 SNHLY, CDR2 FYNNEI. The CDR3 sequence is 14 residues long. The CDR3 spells CASTSDLAGNTIYF. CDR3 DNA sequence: TGTGCCAGCACCTCAGACCTAGCTGGAAACACCATATATTTT.

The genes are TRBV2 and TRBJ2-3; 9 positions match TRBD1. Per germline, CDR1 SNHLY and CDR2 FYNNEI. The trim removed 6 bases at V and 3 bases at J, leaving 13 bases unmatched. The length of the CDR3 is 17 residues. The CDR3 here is CASSDVPGQGLTDTQYF. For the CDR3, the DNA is TGTGCCAGCAGCGACGTCCCGGGACAGGGTTTAACAGATACGCAGTATTTT.

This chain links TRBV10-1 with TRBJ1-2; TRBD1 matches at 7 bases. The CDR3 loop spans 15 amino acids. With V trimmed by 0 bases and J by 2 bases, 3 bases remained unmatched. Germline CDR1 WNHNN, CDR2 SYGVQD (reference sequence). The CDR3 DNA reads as TGCGCCAGCAGTGAGTCGATGGACAGGAACTATGGCTACACCTTC. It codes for CASSESMDRNYGYTF.

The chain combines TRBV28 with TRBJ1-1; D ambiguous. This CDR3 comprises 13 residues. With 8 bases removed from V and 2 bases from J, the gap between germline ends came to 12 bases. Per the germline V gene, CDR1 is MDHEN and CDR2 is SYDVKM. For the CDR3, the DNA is TGTGCCAGCCGCGGAAGTCCCAACACTGAAGCTTTCTTT. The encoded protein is CASRGSPNTEAFF.

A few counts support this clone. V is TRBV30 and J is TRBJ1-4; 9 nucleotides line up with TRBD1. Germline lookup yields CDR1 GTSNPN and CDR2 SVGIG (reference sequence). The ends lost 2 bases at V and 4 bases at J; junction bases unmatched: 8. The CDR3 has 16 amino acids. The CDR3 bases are TGTGCCTGGAGTCCCTCACGGGGACAGGGTAATGAAAAACTGTTTTTT. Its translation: CAWSPSRGQGNEKLFF.

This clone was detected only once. This CDR3 is CATRDRGPYEQYF. The CDR3, as DNA: TGTGCCACCAGGGACAGGGGACCCTACGAGCAGTACTTC. The chain employs TRBV6-5 and TRBJ2-5; 10 nucleotides line up with TRBD1. The better agreement between TRBJ2-7 and the DNA end casts doubt on the J call. Germline V CDR1 and CDR2: MNHEY, SVGAGI. CDR3 length: 13 amino acids.

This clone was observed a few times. CDR3 bases: TGCGCCAGCAGTGAGATAGTCCGGAGCGGGAGTAGGGATGAGCAGTTCTTC. It translates to CASSEIVRSGSRDEQFF. The chain joins TRBV10-2 to TRBJ2-1, with 8 bases that match TRBD2. The CDR3 covers 17 residues. With V trimmed by 2 bases and J by 8 bases, 14 bases remained unmatched. Germline V CDR1 and CDR2: WSHSY, SAAADI.

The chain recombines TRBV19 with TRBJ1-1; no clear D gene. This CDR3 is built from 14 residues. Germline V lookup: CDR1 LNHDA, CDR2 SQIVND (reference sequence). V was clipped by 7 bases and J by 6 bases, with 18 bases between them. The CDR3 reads CASNREGRVAEAFF. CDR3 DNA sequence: TGTGCCAGTAATCGTGAAGGGAGAGTAGCTGAAGCTTTCTTT.

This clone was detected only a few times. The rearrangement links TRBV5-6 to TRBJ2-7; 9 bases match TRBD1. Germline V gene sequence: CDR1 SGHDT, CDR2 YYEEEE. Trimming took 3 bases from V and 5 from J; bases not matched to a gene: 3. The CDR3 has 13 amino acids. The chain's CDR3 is CASSSGTGNEQYF. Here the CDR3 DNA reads TGTGCCAGCAGCTCCGGGACAGGGAACGAGCAGTACTTC.

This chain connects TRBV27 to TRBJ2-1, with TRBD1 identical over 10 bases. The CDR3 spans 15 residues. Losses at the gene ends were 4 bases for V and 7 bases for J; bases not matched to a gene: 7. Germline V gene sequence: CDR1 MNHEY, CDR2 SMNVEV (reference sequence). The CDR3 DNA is TGTGCCAGCAGTTCCCCGGACAGGGGGGGTAATGAGCAGTTCTTC. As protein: CASSSPDRGGNEQFF.

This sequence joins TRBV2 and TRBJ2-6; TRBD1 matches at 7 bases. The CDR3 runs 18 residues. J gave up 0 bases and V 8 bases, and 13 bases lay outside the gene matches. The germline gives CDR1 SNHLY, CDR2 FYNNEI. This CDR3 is CASSRGGRGSSGANVLTF. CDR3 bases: TGTGCCAGCTCTCGAGGGGGCAGGGGGAGCTCTGGGGCCAACGTCCTGACTTTC.

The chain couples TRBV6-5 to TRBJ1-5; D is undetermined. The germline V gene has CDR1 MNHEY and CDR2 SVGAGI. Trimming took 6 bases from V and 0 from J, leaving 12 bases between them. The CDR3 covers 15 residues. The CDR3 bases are TGTGCCAGCAGAGCCAGAGGTGGTAGCAATCAGCCCCAGCATTTT. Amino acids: CASRARGGSNQPQHF.

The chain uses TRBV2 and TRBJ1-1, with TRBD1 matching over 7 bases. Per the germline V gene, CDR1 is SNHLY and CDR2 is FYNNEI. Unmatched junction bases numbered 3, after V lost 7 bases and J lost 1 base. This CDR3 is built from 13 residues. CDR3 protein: CASKGTENTEAFF. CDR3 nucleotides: TGTGCCAGCAAAGGGACAGAGAACACTGAAGCTTTCTTT.

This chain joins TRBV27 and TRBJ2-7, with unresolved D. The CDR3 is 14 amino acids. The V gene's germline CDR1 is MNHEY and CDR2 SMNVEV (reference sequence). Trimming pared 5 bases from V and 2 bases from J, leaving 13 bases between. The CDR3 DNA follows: TGTGCCAGCAGTAACACGACTGCAGCCTACGAGCAGTACTTC. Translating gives CASSNTTAAYEQYF.

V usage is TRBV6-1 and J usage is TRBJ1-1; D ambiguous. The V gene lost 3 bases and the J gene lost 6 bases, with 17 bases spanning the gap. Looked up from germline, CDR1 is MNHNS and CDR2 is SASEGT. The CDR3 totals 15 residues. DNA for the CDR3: TGTGCCAGCAGTGAGTCGCCGGTAGGAGGACCTGAAGCTTTCTTT. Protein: CASSESPVGGPEAFF.